The 23 T cell receptor beta chains in this list originate from one sample, sequenced in a study of T cell repertoires in cytomegalovirus infection. MiXCR, applied by TCRdb to the reads, yields one record per CDR3 protein. This sample has 300,000 or so distinct CDR3 sequences, with roughly 25% found just once. No antigen has been identified for these receptors. This specimen consisted of cultured PBMCs, obtained from culture after CMV antigen stimulation. Source of these receptors: a human donor in good health (CMV status not recorded). Some clones in this sample may be carry-over from other donors' samples.

This clonotype was detected many times. The rearrangement joins TRBV7-2 to TRBJ1-3, with D unclear. There are 13 residues in the CDR3. V was shortened by 1 base and J by 3 bases, with 4 bases between the two germline ends. Germline-derived CDR1 and CDR2 are SGHTA and FQGNSA. The CDR3: CASSLGGGNTIYF. In DNA form, the CDR3 reads TGTGCCAGCAGCTTAGGGGGTGGAAACACCATATATTTT.

This chain connects TRBV30 to TRBJ1-4; 7 positions agree with TRBD1. The CDR3 spans 14 residues. In germline, CDR1 is GTSNPN, CDR2 SVGIG (reference sequence). J was trimmed by 7 bases and V by 3 bases; bases with no gene match: 8. As DNA, the CDR3 is TGTGCCTGGAGATGTGGAGGGGGCAGTGAAAAACTGTTTTTT. It is translated as CAWRCGGGSEKLFF.

CDR3 nucleotides: TGTGCCAGCTCACCACCGATCGGGGAGCTGTTTTTT. It codes for CASSPPIGELFF. This sequence joins TRBV18 and TRBJ2-2; D uncertain. V lost 0 bases, J lost 7 bases, and 3 bases lay in between. Per the germline V gene, CDR1 is KGHSH and CDR2 is LQKENI. The CDR3 is made up of 12 amino acids. The entire variable domain, with the rest obtained from reference TRBV18 and TRBJ2-2, is as follows: NAGVMQNPRHLVRRRGQEARLRCSPMKGHSHVYWYRQLPEEGLKFMVYLQKENIIDESGMPKERFSAEFPKEGPSILRIQQVVRGDSAAYFCASSPPIGELFFGEGSRLTVL.

In this sample, this clonotype turned up a few times. The chain uses TRBV27 and TRBJ2-2; no definite D call. The V and J ends lost 6 bases and 0 bases respectively, with 8 bases between them. Germline CDR1 is MNHEY and CDR2 is SMNVEV (reference sequence). CDR3 length: 14 residues. The DNA of the CDR3 is TGTGCCAGCAGGAGGTCGACGAACACCGGGGAGCTGTTTTTT. Its translation is CASRRSTNTGELFF.

A few counts support this clonotype. V is TRBV6-6 and J is TRBJ1-1; 9 nucleotides agree with TRBD1. The junction had 13 bases not matched to a gene; V was cut back by 6 bases and J by 5 bases. CDR1 MNHNY and CDR2 SVGAGI come from the germline V gene (reference sequence). This CDR3 is built from 16 residues. In nucleotides, the CDR3 is TGTGCCAGCAGGCCGAATCCCTCGGGACAGGGAACTGAAGCTTTCTTT. This sequence encodes CASRPNPSGQGTEAFF.

The sample holds many counts of this clonotype. The CDR3 loop reads CASSLGSGAGEQYV. Here the CDR3 DNA reads TGTGCCAGCAGCTTAGGCTCGGGAGCTGGGGAGCAGTACGTC. The J gene is TRBJ2-7, the V gene TRBV7-8; perhaps TRBD2 as D (6 bases). The CDR3 has 14 residues. Deletions cut 1 base from V and 7 bases from J, with 14 bases between. CDR1 and CDR2 (germline): SGHVS, FQNEAQ.

The J gene is TRBJ2-7, the V gene TRBV28; D is uncertain. The CDR3 runs 14 residues. Per the germline V gene, CDR1 is MDHEN and CDR2 is SYDVKM. Trimming removed 1 base from V and 2 bases from J, with 9 bases in between. CDR3 loop: CASSLLSPTYEQYF. The CDR3 coding sequence is TGTGCCAGCAGTTTATTGAGTCCTACCTACGAGCAGTACTTC.

The chain combines TRBV19 with TRBJ1-1; possibly TRBD1 for D (6 bases). The germline V and J ends were trimmed by 6 bases and 4 bases, with 15 bases remaining between them. Germline V gene data show CDR1 as LNHDA and CDR2 as SQIVND (reference sequence). The CDR3 has 14 residues. In DNA, the CDR3 is TGTGCCAGTAGCCAAAAAGGGGGGTCCACTGAAGCTTTCTTT. Translating it yields CASSQKGGSTEAFF.

V usage is TRBV30 and J usage is TRBJ1-1; tentatively, D is TRBD1 (6 bases). The CDR3 sequence is 13 residues long. CDR1 and CDR2 (germline): GTSNPN, SVGIG (reference sequence). V dropped 2 bases and J dropped 2 bases, with 9 bases sitting between them. In DNA, the CDR3 is TGTGCCTGGAGTCAGGACAGTAACACTGAAGCTTTCTTT. It encodes CAWSQDSNTEAFF.

This clonotype was observed a few times. CDR3 residues: CSARDARATDTQYF. CDR3 nucleotides: TGCAGTGCTAGAGATGCCAGGGCCACAGATACGCAGTATTTT. The V call is TRBV20-1, the J call TRBJ2-3; D perhaps matches TRBD1 (5 bases). CDR1 is DFQATT, CDR2 SNEGSKA, per germline (reference sequence). The CDR3 has 14 amino acids. Trimming cost V 0 bases and J 2 bases, with 9 bases left between them.

This clonotype was seen ten or more times. The gene calls are TRBV7-8 and TRBJ2-7; D is unresolved. Deletions cut 5 bases from V and 1 base from J, with 12 bases between. The CDR3 length is 14 residues. Per germline, CDR1 SGHVS and CDR2 FQNEAQ. The CDR3 coding sequence is TGTGCCAGCAGCCAGCAGTGGGGTTCCTACGAGCAGTACGTC. Protein sequence: CASSQQWGSYEQYV.

This chain links TRBV10-3 with TRBJ1-2; TRBD1 might be the D (5 bases). V was cut by 8 bases and J by 0 bases, with 16 bases left in between. CDR1 ENHRY and CDR2 SYGVKD come from the germline V gene. CDR3 length: 15 residues. CDR3: CAISKEGTSNYGYTF. The CDR3 nucleotides are TGTGCCATCTCTAAGGAGGGGACCTCTAACTATGGCTACACCTTC.

This clonotype was observed many times. The chain couples TRBV7-2 to TRBJ2-5; no definite D call. The CDR3 runs 15 residues. V was shortened by 3 bases and J by 0 bases, with 11 bases between the two germline ends. Germline loops: CDR1 SGHTA, CDR2 FQGNSA. The CDR3 protein is CASSFLGSNQETQYF. CDR3 sequence (DNA): TGTGCCAGCAGCTTTTTAGGCAGCAACCAAGAGACCCAGTACTTC.

This rearrangement joins TRBV6-2 or TRBV6-3 to TRBJ2-1, with 13 bases lining up with TRBD2. CDR3 length equals 18 residues. V lost 2 bases and J lost 4; bases outside the gene matches: 8. CDR1 MNHEY and CDR2 SVGEGT come from the germline V gene. CDR3 bases: TGTGCCAGCAGTTACACTAGGACTAGCGGGAGTGGATACAATGAGCAGTTCTTC. Protein sequence: CASSYTRTSGSGYNEQFF.

V usage is TRBV19 and J usage is TRBJ1-5; weak D call: TRBD1 (6 bases). V shed 6 bases and J shed 0 bases, with 15 bases lying between them. From germline, CDR1 is LNHDA and CDR2 SQIVND (reference sequence). The CDR3 totals 16 residues. The CDR3 loop is CASSVRDRISNQPQHF. CDR3 coding DNA: TGTGCCAGTAGCGTCAGAGACAGGATTAGCAATCAGCCCCAGCATTTT.

V gene TRBV6-6 combines with J gene TRBJ1-2; 7 nucleotides match TRBD1. From germline, CDR1 is MNHNY and CDR2 SVGAGI (reference sequence). The CDR3 length is 14 residues. The V segment lost 5 bases and the J segment 9 bases; nucleotides outside the gene matches: 12. Here the CDR3 reads CASSRGDSPRSYTF. The CDR3 DNA reads as TGTGCCAGCAGTAGGGGGGACAGCCCTAGGAGCTACACCTTC.

This clonotype was counted many times. The chain uses TRBV10-3 and TRBJ2-5, with 10 bases aligning to TRBD2. V shed 6 bases and J 4 bases; nucleotides not matched to a gene: 14. This CDR3 spans 17 amino acids. The germline gives CDR1 ENHRY, CDR2 SYGVKD. This CDR3 reads CAISGGPSGRIGETQYF. The DNA for the CDR3 is TGTGCCATCAGCGGAGGGCCTAGCGGGAGAATTGGAGAGACCCAGTACTTC.

In its sample, this clonotype was seen a few times. This chain links TRBV6-5 with TRBJ1-5; D remains unclear. V was pared by 2 bases and J by 2 bases, with 22 bases between. CDR1 is MNHEY and CDR2 is SVGAGI in the germline V gene. This CDR3 has 19 amino acids. CDR3 nucleotide sequence: TGTGCCAGCAGTTACCGACCCCCGACGGCCGTTGCAGGCAATCAGCCCCAGCATTTT. Its protein product is CASSYRPPTAVAGNQPQHF.

This clonotype was observed a handful of times. The J gene is TRBJ1-1, the V gene TRBV4-3; D may be TRBD1 (5 bases). V lost 0 bases, J lost 0 bases, and 14 bases lay in between. From germline, CDR1 is LGHNA and CDR2 YSLEER. This CDR3 is 17 amino acids long. CDR3 residues: CASSQDDFRVMNTEAFF. CDR3 in DNA: TGCGCCAGCAGCCAAGATGACTTCAGGGTCATGAACACTGAAGCTTTCTTT.

This clonotype occurred many times. The rearrangement joins TRBV7-6 to TRBJ2-5; 11 nucleotides match TRBD1. The CDR3 totals 15 residues. The ends lost 2 bases at V and 12 bases at J; junction bases unmatched: 11. Germline V CDR1 and CDR2: SGHVS, FNYEAQ. The CDR3 loop is CASSLSGGDRGTKYF. The CDR3 DNA follows: TGTGCCAGCAGCTTATCCGGAGGGGACAGGGGGACGAAGTACTTC.

The genes are TRBV30 and TRBJ1-1; D is undetermined. This CDR3 is 13 amino acids long. Per the germline V gene, CDR1 is GTSNPN and CDR2 is SVGIG (reference sequence). V gave up 0 bases and J gave up 4 bases, with 9 bases separating them. Here the CDR3 DNA reads TGTGCCTGGAGTGTAGGGCGGTCCACTGAAGCTTTCTTT. This translates into CAWSVGRSTEAFF.

The sample holds many counts of this clonotype. The chain is built from TRBV7-9 and TRBJ2-7; the D call may be TRBD1 or TRBD2 (5 bases each). Germline V gene sequence: CDR1 SEHNR, CDR2 FQNEAQ (reference sequence). Trimming stripped 1 base from V and 2 bases from J, with 9 bases between. This CDR3 comprises 14 residues. The CDR3 sequence is CASSLVGTTYEQYF. For the CDR3, the DNA is TGTGCCAGCAGCTTAGTCGGGACGACCTACGAGCAGTACTTC.

This chain uses TRBV2 with TRBJ2-1; TRBD2 matches 8 bases. J gave up 4 bases and V 11 bases, and 10 bases lay outside the gene matches. Germline V lookup: CDR1 SNHLY, CDR2 FYNNEI. This CDR3 spans 14 amino acids. The DNA of the CDR3 is TGTGCCTGTCTGAGCGGGAGCCCATACAATGAGCAGTTCTTC. Amino acid sequence: CACLSGSPYNEQFF.